This TCR beta chain derives from a study of T cell changes during pregnancy in multiple sclerosis. Germline V gives CDR1 SGDLS, CDR2 YYNGEE. The CDR3 consists of 16 residues. Trimming cost V 0 bases and J 2 bases; bases outside gene matches: 2. This table comes from immunoSEQ multiplex PCR, and its TCRdb copy is limited to in-frame clones, with some not included. The sample has 93,000 or so clones, roughly 92% seen once; the top ten hold around 0.92%. The specimen was peripheral blood, collected after pregnancy. This TCR came from a female donor with multiple sclerosis, enrolled in a pregnancy study. This chain joins TRBV9 and TRBJ2-1; the match to TRBD1 covers 10 bases. CDR3 loop: CASSVGDRGTYNEQFF. Written as DNA, the CDR3 is TGTGCCAGCAGCGTAGGGGACAGGGGCACCTACAATGAGCAGTTCTTC.